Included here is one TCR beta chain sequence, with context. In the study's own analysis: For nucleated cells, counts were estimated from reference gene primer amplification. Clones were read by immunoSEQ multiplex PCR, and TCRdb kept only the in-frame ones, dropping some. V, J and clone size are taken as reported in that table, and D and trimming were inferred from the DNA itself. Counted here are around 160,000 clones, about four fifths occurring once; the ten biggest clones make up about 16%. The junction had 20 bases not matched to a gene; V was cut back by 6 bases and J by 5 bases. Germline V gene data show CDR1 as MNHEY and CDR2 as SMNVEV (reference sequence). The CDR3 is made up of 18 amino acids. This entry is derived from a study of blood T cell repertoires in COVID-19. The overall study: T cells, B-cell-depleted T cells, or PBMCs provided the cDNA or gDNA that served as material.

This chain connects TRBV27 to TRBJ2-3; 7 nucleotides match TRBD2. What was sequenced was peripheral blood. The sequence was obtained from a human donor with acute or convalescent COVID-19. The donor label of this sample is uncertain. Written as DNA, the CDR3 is TGTGCCAGCAGCCCTAACTCCTGGGGCTTGCGGGGGAAAGATACGCAGTATTTT. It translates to CASSPNSWGLRGKDTQYF.